Shown below are 29 T cell receptor beta chains from a single sample sequenced in a study of CD8 T cells in ankylosing spondylitis. Study results and caveats: Among TCR beta sequences, a motif of eight highly homologous variants appeared characteristic of ankylosing spondylitis blood.

For these receptors, no antigen is known. In TCRdb, the 5' RACE reads were re-called with MiXCR into one record per CDR3 protein. This table has hundreds of thousands of distinct CDR3 sequences, 12% appearing once. What was sequenced was blood, either unsorted or a sorted T cell fraction (not recorded which). All receptors come from a male donor with ankylosing spondylitis.

This clonotype was seen a few times. This chain joins TRBV6-5 and TRBJ1-2; 7 bases agree with TRBD1. V was pared by 3 bases and J by 8 bases, with 9 bases of the junction left unmatched. Germline CDR1 reads MNHEY; CDR2 reads SVGAGI. This CDR3 contains 14 residues. The DNA for the CDR3 is TGTGCCAGCAGTTATAACGACAGGGCAGGAGGCTACACCTTC. Translated, it gives CASSYNDRAGGYTF.

This clonotype occurred a few times. V and J are TRBV5-1 and TRBJ2-7; 10 nucleotides match TRBD1. The length of the CDR3 is 13 residues. The germline V gene encodes CDR1 SGHRS and CDR2 YFSETQ. V lost 2 bases and J lost 8; bases outside the gene matches: 4. The DNA of the CDR3 is TGCGCCAGCAGCTTTGGACAGGGGGGTAAGCAGTACTTC. The encoded protein is CASSFGQGGKQYF.

This clonotype turned up a few times. The rearrangement joins TRBV7-2 to TRBJ2-7; tentative D call: TRBD2 (6 bases). Trimming stripped 5 bases from V and 4 bases from J, with 18 bases between. The CDR3 loop spans 15 amino acids. Germline V gives CDR1 SGHTA, CDR2 FQGNSA. The CDR3 reads CASSLGTPQVYEQYF. In nucleotides, the CDR3 is TGTGCCAGCAGCCTAGGGACTCCACAGGTTTACGAGCAGTACTTC.

This clonotype has a count of ten or more. This chain joins TRBV10-3 and TRBJ2-7; 7 nucleotides line up with TRBD1. Germline V gene lookup returns CDR1 ENHRY and CDR2 SYGVKD. The CDR3 is made up of 14 amino acids. The J segment lost 0 bases and the V segment lost 5 bases, leaving 4 bases of the junction unmatched. The CDR3 sequence: CAISSDRSSYEQYF. The CDR3 DNA follows: TGTGCCATCAGTTCGGACAGGAGCTCCTACGAGCAGTACTTC.

In its sample, this clonotype was seen a few times. The CDR3 loop reads CSARRAGGGTEAFF. CDR3 nucleotides: TGCAGTGCTCGAAGGGCGGGGGGTGGCACTGAAGCTTTCTTT. The gene calls are TRBV20-1 and TRBJ1-1, with D maybe TRBD1 (5 bases). V lost 5 bases to trimming and J lost 4 bases, with 17 bases between them. Germline V lookup: CDR1 DFQATT, CDR2 SNEGSKA (reference sequence). The CDR3 extends over 14 amino acids.

The table lists this clonotype with many counts. V gene TRBV20-1 combines with J gene TRBJ2-7; 7 bases are a match to TRBD2. Germline loops: CDR1 DFQATT, CDR2 SNEGSKA (reference sequence). This CDR3 spans 12 amino acids. V shed 7 bases, J shed 3 bases, and the junction held 6 bases outside the gene matches. The CDR3 spells CSGEGEIYEQYF. The DNA for the CDR3 is TGCAGTGGGGAGGGTGAGATCTACGAGCAGTACTTC.

The chain employs TRBV28 and TRBJ1-5; D not resolved. The CDR3 consists of 16 residues. The V gene's germline CDR1 is MDHEN and CDR2 SYDVKM. The V end lost 3 bases, the J end lost 6 bases, and 18 bases lay between the germline ends. The CDR3 spells CASSFPPTYRSQPQHF. The CDR3 coding sequence is TGTGCCAGCAGTTTCCCCCCGACATATAGAAGTCAGCCCCAGCATTTT.

V gene TRBV5-1 combines with J gene TRBJ2-5; D possibly uses TRBD1 or TRBD2 (6 bases each). V was shortened by 0 bases and J by 1 base, with 10 bases between the two germline ends. CDR1 is SGHRS, CDR2 YFSETQ, per germline. The length of the CDR3 is 15 residues. CDR3 in amino acids: CASSLGGAAQETQYF. The CDR3 DNA is TGCGCCAGCAGCTTGGGGGGGGCAGCCCAAGAGACCCAGTACTTC.

The chain uses TRBV28 and TRBJ1-1; D gene uncertain. Trimming took off 5 bases at V and 1 base at J, with 14 bases between the two ends. The CDR3 contains 15 residues. The germline CDR1 and CDR2 sequences are MDHEN and SYDVKM. The CDR3 loop reads CASSVRARWNTEAFF. The CDR3, as DNA: TGTGCCAGCAGTGTCCGGGCAAGGTGGAACACTGAAGCTTTCTTT.

J is TRBJ2-3 and V is TRBV5-1; the match to TRBD2 covers 9 bases. CDR1 and CDR2 from the germline V gene are SGHRS and YFSETQ. This CDR3 has 16 residues. Trimming at V came to 3 bases and at J to 0 bases, leaving 5 bases not matched to a gene. The CDR3 reads CASSWGLAPSTDTQYF. Here the CDR3 DNA reads TGCGCCAGCAGCTGGGGACTAGCCCCTAGCACAGATACGCAGTATTTT.

This chain joins TRBV7-2 and TRBJ2-1; D gene unclear. Germline CDR1 and CDR2: SGHTA and FQGNSA. There are 11 residues in the CDR3. Trimming left V 5 bases short and J 7 bases short, with 6 bases between. For the CDR3, the DNA is TGTGCCAGCAGCGTAAGGAATGAGCAGTTCTTC. Protein sequence: CASSVRNEQFF.

There are a few counts of this clonotype. The chain uses TRBV6-5 and TRBJ2-7; a possible D gene is TRBD1 (7 bases). V was shortened by 2 bases and J by 5 bases, with 25 bases between the two germline ends. Germline V gene sequence: CDR1 MNHEY, CDR2 SVGAGI. The CDR3 sequence is 18 residues long. CDR3 sequence reads: CASSYRGGFGGFGDEQYF. DNA for the CDR3: TGTGCCAGCAGTTACCGAGGGGGCTTCGGGGGATTTGGAGACGAGCAGTACTTC.

There are a few counts of this clonotype. The CDR3 bases are TGTGCCAGCAGCCACATCCCTTCCGGGAAGGAAGAGACCCAGTACTTC. Translated, it gives CASSHIPSGKEETQYF. This chain uses TRBV7-9 with TRBJ2-5; possibly TRBD2 for D (5 bases). The CDR3 runs 16 residues. The ends were cut back, 5 bases at V and 3 bases at J, with 19 bases in the middle. In germline, CDR1 is SEHNR, CDR2 FQNEAQ (reference sequence).

In its sample, this clonotype was seen many times. The chain carries TRBV10-3 and TRBJ2-7; TRBD2 matches at 8 bases. Germline V gene lookup returns CDR1 ENHRY and CDR2 SYGVKD. The CDR3 sequence is 14 residues long. Unmatched junction bases numbered 5, after V lost 2 bases and J lost 5 bases. DNA of the CDR3: TGTGCCATCAGTGAGCGGGAGGGGCCTAACGAGCAGTACTTC. Its translation is CAISEREGPNEQYF.

This clonotype was observed a handful of times. This chain's CDR3 is CSARVAGLFNQPQHF. CDR3 DNA sequence: TGCAGTGCTAGAGTTGCTGGCCTCTTCAATCAGCCCCAGCATTTT. This chain connects TRBV20-1 to TRBJ1-5; D gene uncertain. Germline assignment: CDR1 DFQATT and CDR2 SNEGSKA (reference sequence). The CDR3 sequence is 15 residues long. Deletions cut 1 base from V and 3 bases from J, with 13 bases between.

This chain joins TRBV6-1 and TRBJ1-5; unclear D gene. CDR1 MNHNS and CDR2 SASEGT come from the germline V gene. The V and J ends lost 6 bases and 4 bases respectively, with 13 bases between them. The CDR3 extends over 14 amino acids. The CDR3 loop is CASSGGIVNQPQHF. The DNA for the CDR3 is TGTGCCAGCAGCGGAGGGATCGTTAATCAGCCCCAGCATTTT.

The sample holds a few counts of this clonotype. The chain uses TRBV29-1 and TRBJ2-5; D gene uncertain. From germline, CDR1 is SQVTM and CDR2 ANQGSEA. The CDR3 has 13 amino acids. V gave up 3 bases and J gave up 3 bases, with 11 bases separating them. CDR3 sequence reads: CSVDLPTEETQYF. CDR3 in DNA: TGCAGCGTTGACCTTCCCACAGAAGAGACCCAGTACTTC.

Only one count was recorded for this clonotype. The rearrangement uses TRBV5-1 and TRBJ2-7; tentative D call: TRBD2 (6 bases). Germline CDR1 is SGHRS and CDR2 is YFSETQ. The CDR3 contains 13 residues. The germline V and J ends were trimmed by 0 bases and 7 bases, with 11 bases remaining between them. In DNA, the CDR3 is TGCGCCAGCAGCTTGGGGGGGGTGCGAGAGCAGTACTTC. The encoded protein is CASSLGGVREQYF.

This clonotype showed up just a few times. V is TRBV7-9 and J is TRBJ1-6; a possible D gene is TRBD1 (5 bases). CDR1 and CDR2 (germline): SEHNR, FQNEAQ (reference sequence). The CDR3 contains 14 residues. Between the trimmed V and J ends, which lost 4 bases and 6 bases, there was a span of 10 bases. In DNA form, the CDR3 reads TGTGCCAGCAGCTCCTGGGACGCTAATTCACCCCTCCACTTT. Its protein product is CASSSWDANSPLHF.

This clonotype was seen a handful of times. This sequence joins TRBV20-1 and TRBJ2-3; tentative D call: TRBD2 (5 bases). CDR3 length: 14 amino acids. CDR1 is DFQATT and CDR2 is SNEGSKA in the germline V gene (reference sequence). With 5 bases removed from V and 0 bases from J, the gap between germline ends came to 12 bases. Here the CDR3 DNA reads TGCAGTGCTCTAGCCCGTCGGAGCACAGATACGCAGTATTTT. Residues: CSALARRSTDTQYF.

Many counts were recorded for this clonotype. The chain is built from TRBV6-1 and TRBJ1-1; 7 bases match TRBD1. V lost 5 bases to trimming and J lost 2 bases; unmatched junction nucleotides: 8. The CDR3 length is 15 residues. Germline-derived CDR1 and CDR2 are MNHNS and SASEGT. CDR3 protein: CASSRRQGDNTEAFF. The CDR3 region has the DNA TGTGCCAGCAGTCGCAGACAGGGAGACAACACTGAAGCTTTCTTT.

The chain combines TRBV7-2 with TRBJ2-7; 7 bases map to TRBD2. Germline CDR1 SGHTA, CDR2 FQGNSA. The CDR3 covers 14 residues. Germline trimming cut 3 bases from V and 6 bases from J; bases unmatched to any gene: 8. The CDR3 DNA reads as TGTGCCAGCAGCTTCAGCGGGAACGGGGTCGAGCAGTACTTC. Translating gives CASSFSGNGVEQYF. Combining the CDR3 with reference TRBV7-2 and TRBJ2-7 gives the whole variable domain GAGVSQSPSNKVTEKGKDVELRCDPISGHTALYWYRQSLGQGLEFLIYFQGNSAPDKSGLPSDRFSAERTGGSVSTLTIQRTQQEDSAVYLCASSFSGNGVEQYFGPGTRLTVT.

The chain is built from TRBV7-8 and TRBJ2-5; a weak D match, TRBD2 (5 bases). With 2 bases removed from V and 1 base from J, the gap between germline ends came to 14 bases. There are 16 residues in the CDR3. Germline values: CDR1 SGHVS, CDR2 FQNEAQ. CDR3 bases: TGTGCCAGCAGCTTAACCCTAGGGAGTGTCCAAGAGACCCAGTACTTC. Its translation: CASSLTLGSVQETQYF. The whole variable domain, remainder taken from reference TRBV7-8 and TRBJ2-5, is GAGVSQSPRYKVAKRGQDVALRCDPISGHVSLFWYQQALGQGPEFLTYFQNEAQLDKSGLPSDRFFAERPEGSVSTLKIQRTQQEDSAVYLCASSLTLGSVQETQYFGPGTRLLVL.

This clonotype was seen repeatedly, ten times or more. The chain has TRBV20-1 and TRBJ1-4; weak D call: TRBD1 (5 bases). The CDR3 length is 12 residues. V was pared by 5 bases and J by 8 bases, with 12 bases between. CDR1 is DFQATT, CDR2 SNEGSKA, per germline (reference sequence). DNA for the CDR3: TGCAGTGCTCGGTGGGGGAGCGAAAAACTGTTTTTT. This sequence encodes CSARWGSEKLFF.

About this clonotype itself: This may come from a read error, since a much larger clone is one base off. The rearrangement uses TRBV5-5 and TRBJ1-2, with 9 bases aligning to TRBD1. The germline V gene encodes CDR1 SGHKS and CDR2 YYEKEE (reference sequence). This CDR3 region has 13 residues. J was trimmed by 4 bases and V by 4 bases; bases with no gene match: 2. The CDR3 sequence is CASSMTGGYGYTF. The DNA for the CDR3 is TGTGCCAGCAGCATGACAGGGGGCTATGGCTACACCTTC.

V is TRBV6-2 or TRBV6-3 and J is TRBJ2-7, with 11 bases aligning to TRBD1. Germline CDR1 and CDR2: MNHEY and SVGEGT. CDR3 length equals 17 residues. Trimming removed 7 bases from V and 1 base from J; junction bases left unmatched: 12. The CDR3 here is CASTYDHRDRGSYEQYF. CDR3 bases: TGTGCCAGCACTTATGACCACCGGGACAGGGGGTCCTACGAGCAGTACTTC.

There are a few counts of this clonotype. This chain connects TRBV11-2 to TRBJ1-5, with D tentatively TRBD1 (5 bases). CDR3 length equals 18 residues. CDR1 SGHAT and CDR2 FQNNGV come from the germline V gene. V lost 4 bases and J lost 5, with 24 bases in between. CDR3 amino acids: CASSYPTGVGGIHQPQHF. In DNA, the CDR3 is TGTGCCAGCAGCTATCCAACGGGGGTCGGAGGCATCCATCAGCCCCAGCATTTT.

The sample holds many counts of this clonotype. V gene TRBV15 combines with J gene TRBJ1-4, with 7 bases identical to TRBD1. The germline V gene encodes CDR1 LNHNV and CDR2 YYDKDF (reference sequence). V dropped 1 base and J dropped 3; count of bases not matched to a gene: 5. The CDR3 has 16 amino acids. The CDR3 loop reads CATSRVGGAANEKLFF. CDR3 nucleotide sequence: TGTGCCACCAGCAGAGTAGGGGGCGCGGCTAATGAAAAACTGTTTTTT.

In this sample, this clonotype turned up many times. The V gene is TRBV3-1, the J gene TRBJ1-5; D remains ambiguous. The germline V gene encodes CDR1 LGHDT and CDR2 YNNKEL (reference sequence). Trimming cost V 0 bases and J 6 bases, with 6 bases left between them. The CDR3 is 13 amino acids. The CDR3 loop reads CASSQDLSQPQHF. As DNA, the CDR3 is TGTGCCAGCAGCCAAGATCTTAGTCAGCCCCAGCATTTT. Supplemented by reference TRBV3-1 and TRBJ1-5, the full variable domain reads DTAVSQTPKYLVTQMGNDKSIKCEQNLGHDTMYWYKQDSKKFLKIMFSYNNKELIINETVPNRFSPKSPDKAHLNLHINSLELGDSAVYFCASSQDLSQPQHFGDGTRLSIL.